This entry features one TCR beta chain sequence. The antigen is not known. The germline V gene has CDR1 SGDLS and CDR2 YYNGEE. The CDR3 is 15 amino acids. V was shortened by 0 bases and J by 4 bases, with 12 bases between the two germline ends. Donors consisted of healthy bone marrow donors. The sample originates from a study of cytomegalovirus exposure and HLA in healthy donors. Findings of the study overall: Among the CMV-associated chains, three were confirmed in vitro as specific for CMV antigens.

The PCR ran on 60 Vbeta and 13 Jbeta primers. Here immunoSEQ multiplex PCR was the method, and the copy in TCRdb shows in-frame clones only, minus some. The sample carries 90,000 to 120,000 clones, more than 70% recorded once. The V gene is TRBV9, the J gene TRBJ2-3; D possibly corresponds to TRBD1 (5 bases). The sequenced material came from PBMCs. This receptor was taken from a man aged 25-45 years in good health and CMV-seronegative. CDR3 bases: TGTGCCAGCAGCGTAGTTGGCAGGGAAGCAGATACGCAGTATTTT. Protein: CASSVVGREADTQYF.